The subject of this entry is one T cell receptor beta chain. Its target is not known. The data were produced by immunoSEQ multiplex PCR, yet TCRdb's version contains in-frame clones alone and is incomplete. The data contain more than 95,000 clones, approximately 88% of them seen just once; the ten biggest clones take up roughly 1.6%. The sample comes from a study of T cell responses to AZD1222 COVID-19 vaccine. Study-wide findings and caveats: Seropositive status at baseline applied to only a handful of AZD1222 recipients. Clonal diversity was possibly underestimated, and the donors were mostly white British, with more females. Spike-specific TCR depth and breadth grew after two AZD1222 doses. Unmutated variant regions are reportedly targeted by nearly half of spike-specific TCRs.

The clonotype comes from an adult in good health. The sequenced sample was peripheral blood, obtained on day 0 of AZD1222 vaccination.

DNA of the CDR3: TGTGCCAGCAGCTTGGGCAGGACAGGGGTGGACAAAAACATTCAGTACTTC. This codes for CASSLGRTGVDKNIQYF. The gene calls are TRBV5-4 and TRBJ2-4; TRBD1 aligns across 9 bases. From germline, CDR1 is SGHNT and CDR2 YYREEE (reference sequence). The CDR3 sequence is 17 residues long. The V segment lost 0 bases and the J segment 3 bases; nucleotides outside the gene matches: 7.